This TCR beta chain was identified during a study of OX40 agonist ivuxolimab in advanced cancers. Turning to the overall study: Ivuxolimab was a fully human IgG2 agonistic monoclonal antibody targeting the costimulatory receptor OX40 (CD134). Intravenous ivuxolimab was administered to patients every 2 weeks at six dose levels: 0.01, 0.1, 0.3, 1.5, 3 and 10 mg/kg. Of the approximately 50 dose-escalation patients, hepatocellular carcinoma was present in approximately 20, melanoma in roughly 15, renal cell carcinoma in 9 and head and neck cancer in 9. In the dose-escalation cohort, around 80% of patients were male, and the mean age was roughly 60 years with a range of roughly 20 to 85. Prior anti-PD-1, anti-PD-L1 or anti-CTLA-4 therapy was permitted, and 30% to 50% of dose-escalation patients had received checkpoint inhibitors. Partial responses occurred in three dose-escalation patients, of whom one had hepatocellular carcinoma and two had cutaneous melanoma. The point of sequencing TCRbeta in the periphery was to test whether ivuxolimab changed TCR sequence diversity and drove clonal T-cell expansion. The paper describes the monotherapy dose-escalation part (N = 52 patients) of the phase I trial of ivuxolimab. The investigation overall reported the following: In the 0.1-3.0 mg/kg groups, partial responders had among the lowest normalized peripheral clonal expansion, particularly in CD8+ T cells. After ivuxolimab, CD8+ T cells had more expanded clones than CD4+ T cells on average. The antigen specificity of the peripheral T cells that underwent clonal expansion was not determined. Low levels of normalized T-cell clonal expansion were also shown by some nonresponding patients. At doses from 0.1 to 3.0 mg/kg, clonal expansion was seen in both CD4+ and CD8+ blood T cells between baseline and week 6.

Looking up the germline V gene yields CDR1 SGDLS and CDR2 YYNGEE. Including cysteine and phenylalanine, the CDR3 has 16 amino acids. This entry keeps only the CDR3 DNA: 48 bases, framed from base 1. V and J are trimmed by 3 bases and 2 bases, and the gene matches miss 8 bases of the junction. To sequence the TCRbeta CDR3 region, genomic DNA was isolated from the sorted cells. The immunoSEQ Assay was used for sequencing of TCRbeta CDR3 regions. TCRdb mirrors the immuneACCESS table, restricted to in-frame sequences. Some clones are absent from its copies; in checked studies, under half trace to an unresolved V gene, and the reason for the others is unknown. For this sample the table gives fewer than 85,000 clones, of which about nine tenths were detected only once. 0.7% to 1% of the sample comes from the top ten. Comments on this clone: This clone's antigen is unknown. Nothing much larger sits one base from this clone, and base qualities are not available.

Patients with a history of autoimmune disease or receiving systemic immunosuppression were excluded from the trial. In every dose cohort, peripheral blood was drawn for TCR sequencing at baseline, cycle 4 day 1, and cycle 7 day 1. The samples were taken from a phase I, first-in-human, multicenter, open-label dose-escalation trial of ivuxolimab. Adults with locally advanced or metastatic melanoma, renal cell carcinoma, hepatocellular carcinoma or head and neck squamous cell carcinoma were enrolled in the trial. CD4+ and CD8+ T cells were sorted separately from peripheral blood before TCR sequencing.

Source: CD4+ or CD8+ T cells sorted from blood, taken in a trial of the OX40 agonist ivuxolimab. Recombination connected TRBV9 to TRBJ2-5; TRBD2 lines up with 9 middle nucleotides. The receptor was isolated from an adult with an advanced solid tumor such as melanoma, head and neck, liver or kidney cancer. CDR3 reads: CASSAHLAGGQETQYF. The nucleotide sequence reads TGTGCCAGCAGCGCCCACCTGGCGGGGGGGCAAGAGACCCAGTACTTC. Extended through the reference TRBV9 and TRBJ2-5 proteins, this CDR3 yields the full variable domain: DSGVTQTPKHLITATGQRVTLRCSPRSGDLSVYWYQQSLDQGLQFLIQYYNGEERAKGNILERFSAQQFPDLHSELNLSSLELGDSALYFCASSAHLAGGQETQYFGPGTRLLVL.